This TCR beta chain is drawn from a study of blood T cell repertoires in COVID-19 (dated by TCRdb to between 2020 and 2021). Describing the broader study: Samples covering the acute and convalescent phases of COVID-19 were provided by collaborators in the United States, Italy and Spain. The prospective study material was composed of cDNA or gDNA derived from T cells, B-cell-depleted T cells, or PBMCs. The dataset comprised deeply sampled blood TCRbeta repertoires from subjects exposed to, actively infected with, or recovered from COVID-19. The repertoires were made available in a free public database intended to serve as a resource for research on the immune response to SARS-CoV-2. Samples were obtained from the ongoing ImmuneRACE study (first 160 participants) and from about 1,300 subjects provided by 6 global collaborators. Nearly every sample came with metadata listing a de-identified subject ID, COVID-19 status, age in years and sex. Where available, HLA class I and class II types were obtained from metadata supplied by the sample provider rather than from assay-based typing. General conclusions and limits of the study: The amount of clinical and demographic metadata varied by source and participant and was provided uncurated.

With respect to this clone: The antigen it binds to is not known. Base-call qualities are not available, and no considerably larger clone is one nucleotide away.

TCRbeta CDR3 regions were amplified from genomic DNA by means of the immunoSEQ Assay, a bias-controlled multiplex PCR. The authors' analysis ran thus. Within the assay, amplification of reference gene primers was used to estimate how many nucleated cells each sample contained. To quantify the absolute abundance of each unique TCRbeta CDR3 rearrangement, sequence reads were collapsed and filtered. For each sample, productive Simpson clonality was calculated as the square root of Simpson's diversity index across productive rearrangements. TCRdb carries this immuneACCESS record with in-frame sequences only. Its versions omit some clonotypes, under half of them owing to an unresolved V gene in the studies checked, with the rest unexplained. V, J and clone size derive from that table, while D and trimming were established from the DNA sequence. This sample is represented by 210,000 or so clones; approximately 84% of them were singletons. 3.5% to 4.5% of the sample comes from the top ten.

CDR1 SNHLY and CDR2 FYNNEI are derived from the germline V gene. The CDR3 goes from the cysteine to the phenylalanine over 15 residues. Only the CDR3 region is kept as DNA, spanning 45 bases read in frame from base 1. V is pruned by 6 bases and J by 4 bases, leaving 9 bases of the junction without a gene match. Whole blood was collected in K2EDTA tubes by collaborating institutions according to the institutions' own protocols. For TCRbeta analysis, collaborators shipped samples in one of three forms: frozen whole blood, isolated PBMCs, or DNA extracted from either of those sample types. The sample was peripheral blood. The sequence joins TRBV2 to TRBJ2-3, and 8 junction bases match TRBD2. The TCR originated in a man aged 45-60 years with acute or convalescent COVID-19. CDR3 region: CASSPGLVVADTQYF. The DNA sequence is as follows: TGTGCCAGCAGCCCGGGACTAGTCGTTGCAGATACGCAGTATTTT.